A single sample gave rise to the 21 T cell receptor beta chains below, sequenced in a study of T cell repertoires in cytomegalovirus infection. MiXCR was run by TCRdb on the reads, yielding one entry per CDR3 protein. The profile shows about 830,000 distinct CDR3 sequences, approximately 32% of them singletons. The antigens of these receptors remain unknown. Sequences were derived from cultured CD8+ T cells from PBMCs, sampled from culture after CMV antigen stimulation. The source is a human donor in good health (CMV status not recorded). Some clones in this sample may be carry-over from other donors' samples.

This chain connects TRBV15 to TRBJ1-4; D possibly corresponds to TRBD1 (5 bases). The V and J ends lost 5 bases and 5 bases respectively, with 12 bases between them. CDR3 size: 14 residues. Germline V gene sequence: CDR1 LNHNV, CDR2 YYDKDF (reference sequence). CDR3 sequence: CATSSGRANEKLFF. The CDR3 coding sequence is TGTGCCACCAGCTCAGGGAGGGCCAATGAAAAACTGTTTTTT.

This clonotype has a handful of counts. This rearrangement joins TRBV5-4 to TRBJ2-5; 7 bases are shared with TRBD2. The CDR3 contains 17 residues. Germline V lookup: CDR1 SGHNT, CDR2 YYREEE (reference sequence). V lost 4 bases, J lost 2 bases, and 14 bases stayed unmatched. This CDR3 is CASSPKGKRGAQETQYF. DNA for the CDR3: TGTGCCAGCAGCCCGAAGGGAAAGCGGGGCGCACAAGAGACCCAGTACTTC.

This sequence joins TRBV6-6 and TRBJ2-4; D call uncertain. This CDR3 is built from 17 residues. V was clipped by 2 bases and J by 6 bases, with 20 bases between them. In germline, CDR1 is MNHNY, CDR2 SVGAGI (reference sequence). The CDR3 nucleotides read TGTGCCAGCAGTTACGTTTGGGATAGTAAGGCCGGAAACATTCAGTACTTC. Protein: CASSYVWDSKAGNIQYF.

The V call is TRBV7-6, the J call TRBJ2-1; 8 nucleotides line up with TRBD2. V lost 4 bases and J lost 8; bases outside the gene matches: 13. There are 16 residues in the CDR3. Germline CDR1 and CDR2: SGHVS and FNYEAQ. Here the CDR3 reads CASSSVAGPRQDEQFF. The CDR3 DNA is TGTGCCAGCAGCTCGGTAGCGGGGCCCCGCCAGGATGAGCAGTTCTTC.

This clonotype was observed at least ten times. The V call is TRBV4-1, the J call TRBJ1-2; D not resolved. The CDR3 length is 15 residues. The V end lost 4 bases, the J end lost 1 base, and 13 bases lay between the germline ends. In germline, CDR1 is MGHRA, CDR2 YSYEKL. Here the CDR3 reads CASSPPRGNNYGYTF. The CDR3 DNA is TGCGCCAGCAGCCCCCCCCGCGGAAATAACTATGGCTACACCTTC.

CDR3 sequence: CASSLAWDSSYNEQFF. CDR3 bases: TGTGCCAGCAGCTTAGCCTGGGACAGCTCCTACAATGAGCAGTTCTTC. This sequence joins TRBV7-8 and TRBJ2-1, with 7 bases fitting TRBD1. Germline V gene lookup returns CDR1 SGHVS and CDR2 FQNEAQ. There are 16 residues in the CDR3. V shed 0 bases and J 0 bases; nucleotides not matched to a gene: 2.

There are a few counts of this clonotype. The CDR3 DNA follows: TGTGCCACCAGTGAAGGGTTTAGCTCCTACAATGAGCAGTTCTTC. This encodes CATSEGFSSYNEQFF. V is TRBV24-1 and J is TRBJ2-1; D not resolved. This CDR3 has 15 amino acids. V shed 4 bases and J shed 0 bases, with 9 bases lying between them. Germline V gene data show CDR1 as KGHDR and CDR2 as SFDVKD.

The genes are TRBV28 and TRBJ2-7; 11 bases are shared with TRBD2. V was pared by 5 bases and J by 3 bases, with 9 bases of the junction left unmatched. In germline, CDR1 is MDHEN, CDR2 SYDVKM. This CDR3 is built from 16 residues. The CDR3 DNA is TGTGCCAGCAGTACCAGCCTAGCGGGGGGCCTCTACGAGCAGTACGTC. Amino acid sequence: CASSTSLAGGLYEQYV.

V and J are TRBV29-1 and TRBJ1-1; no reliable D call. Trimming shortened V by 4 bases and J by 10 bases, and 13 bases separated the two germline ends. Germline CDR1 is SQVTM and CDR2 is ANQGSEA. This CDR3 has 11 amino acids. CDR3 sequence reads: CSVGPLLGAFF. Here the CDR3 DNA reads TGCAGCGTTGGGCCCCTTTTAGGAGCTTTCTTT. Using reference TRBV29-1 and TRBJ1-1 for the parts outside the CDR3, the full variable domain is SAVISQKPSRDICQRGTSLTIQCQVDSQVTMMFWYRQQPGQSLTLIATANQGSEATYESGFVIDKFPISRPNLTFSTLTVSNMSPEDSSIYLCSVGPLLGAFFGQGTRLTVV.

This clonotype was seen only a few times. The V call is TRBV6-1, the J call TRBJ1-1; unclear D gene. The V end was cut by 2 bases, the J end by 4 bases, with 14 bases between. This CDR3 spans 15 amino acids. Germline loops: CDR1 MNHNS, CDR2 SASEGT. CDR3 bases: TGTGCCAGCAGTGAATCGATAGCCAGCATCACTGAAGCTTTCTTT. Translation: CASSESIASITEAFF.

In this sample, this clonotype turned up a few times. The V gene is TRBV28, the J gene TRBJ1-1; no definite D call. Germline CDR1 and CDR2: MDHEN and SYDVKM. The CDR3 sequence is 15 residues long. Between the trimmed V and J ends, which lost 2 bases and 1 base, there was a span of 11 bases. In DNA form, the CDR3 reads TGTGCCAGCAGTTTAAGTCAGGCGCCGAACACTGAAGCTTTCTTT. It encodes CASSLSQAPNTEAFF.

Written as DNA, the CDR3 is TGTGCCAGCAGCTTAATGTCATCCAAAGGGTACGAGCAGTACGTC. Its protein product is CASSLMSSKGYEQYV. The gene calls are TRBV7-9 and TRBJ2-7; unclear D gene. Germline CDR1 reads SEHNR; CDR2 reads FQNEAQ (reference sequence). V lost 2 bases, J lost 4 bases, and 15 bases lay in between. This CDR3 is 15 amino acids long.

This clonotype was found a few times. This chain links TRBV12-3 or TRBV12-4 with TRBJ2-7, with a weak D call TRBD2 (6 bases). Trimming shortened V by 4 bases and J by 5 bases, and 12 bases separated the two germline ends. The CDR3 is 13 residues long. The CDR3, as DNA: TGTGCCAGCAGTTCCGGTGAGCGGGACGAGCAGTACTTC. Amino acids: CASSSGERDEQYF.

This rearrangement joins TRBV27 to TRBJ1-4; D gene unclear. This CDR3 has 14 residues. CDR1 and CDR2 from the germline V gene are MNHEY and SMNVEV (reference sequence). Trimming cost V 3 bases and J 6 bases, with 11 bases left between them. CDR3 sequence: CASSLTGEDEKLFF. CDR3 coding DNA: TGTGCCAGCAGTTTGACCGGGGAGGATGAAAAACTGTTTTTT.

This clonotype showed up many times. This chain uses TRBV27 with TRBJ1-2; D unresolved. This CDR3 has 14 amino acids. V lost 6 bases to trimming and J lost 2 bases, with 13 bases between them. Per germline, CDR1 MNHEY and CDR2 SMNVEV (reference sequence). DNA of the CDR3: TGTGCCAGCAGCCTATCAGAGACCAACTATGGCTACACCTTC. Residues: CASSLSETNYGYTF.

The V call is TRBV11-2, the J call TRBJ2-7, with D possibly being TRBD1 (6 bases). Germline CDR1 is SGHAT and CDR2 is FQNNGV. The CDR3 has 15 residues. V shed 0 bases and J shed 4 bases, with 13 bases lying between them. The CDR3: CASSLEAGVGYEQYF. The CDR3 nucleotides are TGTGCCAGCAGCTTAGAGGCAGGGGTGGGTTACGAGCAGTACTTC.

CDR3 protein: CATSDGTVFTGELFF. In DNA form, the CDR3 reads TGTGCCACCAGTGATGGGACGGTTTTCACCGGGGAGCTGTTTTTT. The rearrangement joins TRBV24-1 to TRBJ2-2, with D possibly being TRBD1 or TRBD2 (5 bases each). Trimming pared 3 bases from V and 4 bases from J, leaving 11 bases between. The length of the CDR3 is 15 residues. In germline, CDR1 is KGHDR, CDR2 SFDVKD.

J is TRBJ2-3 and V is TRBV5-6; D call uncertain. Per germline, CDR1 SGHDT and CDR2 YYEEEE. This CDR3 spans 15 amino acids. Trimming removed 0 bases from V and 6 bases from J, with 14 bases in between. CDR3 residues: CASSLGHPETDTQYF. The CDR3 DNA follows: TGTGCCAGCAGCTTGGGTCACCCAGAAACGGATACGCAGTATTTT.

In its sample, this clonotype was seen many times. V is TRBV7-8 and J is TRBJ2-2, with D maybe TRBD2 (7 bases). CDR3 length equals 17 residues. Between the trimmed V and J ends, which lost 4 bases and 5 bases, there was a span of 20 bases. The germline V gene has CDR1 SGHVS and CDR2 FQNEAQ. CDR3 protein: CASSWRGGPPGTGELFF. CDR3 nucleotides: TGTGCCAGCAGCTGGAGGGGGGGGCCCCCTGGGACCGGGGAGCTGTTTTTT.

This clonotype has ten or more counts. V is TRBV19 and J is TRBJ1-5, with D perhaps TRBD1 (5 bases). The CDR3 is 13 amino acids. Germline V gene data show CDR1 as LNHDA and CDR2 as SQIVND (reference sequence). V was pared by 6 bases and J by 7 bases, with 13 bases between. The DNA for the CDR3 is TGTGCCAGTAGGTCCCCTGGACAACAGCCCCAGCATTTT. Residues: CASRSPGQQPQHF.

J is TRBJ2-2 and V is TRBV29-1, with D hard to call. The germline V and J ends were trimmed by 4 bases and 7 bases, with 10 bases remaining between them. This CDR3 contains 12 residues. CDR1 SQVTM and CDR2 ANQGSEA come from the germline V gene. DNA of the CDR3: TGCAGCGTTGTCCCACCAGACGGGGAGCTGTTTTTT. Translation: CSVVPPDGELFF.